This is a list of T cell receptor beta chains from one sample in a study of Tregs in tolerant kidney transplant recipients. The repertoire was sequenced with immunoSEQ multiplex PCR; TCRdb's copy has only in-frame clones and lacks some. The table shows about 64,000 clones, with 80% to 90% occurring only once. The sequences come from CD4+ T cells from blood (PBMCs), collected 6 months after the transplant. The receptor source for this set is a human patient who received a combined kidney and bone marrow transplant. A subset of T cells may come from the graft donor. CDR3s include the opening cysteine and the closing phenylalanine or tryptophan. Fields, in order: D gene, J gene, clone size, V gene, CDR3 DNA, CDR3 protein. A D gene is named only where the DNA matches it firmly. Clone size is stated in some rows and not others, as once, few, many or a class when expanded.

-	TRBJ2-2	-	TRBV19	TGTGCCAGTAGTATACTCCCGAACACCGGGGAGCTGTTTTTT	CASSILPNTGELFF
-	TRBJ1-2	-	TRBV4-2	TGTGCCAGCAGCCAAGTGGCAGAAATGCTCTATGGCTACACCTTC	CASSQVAEMLYGYTF
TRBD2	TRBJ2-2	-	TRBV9	TGTGCCAGCAGCTCTCGAAGCGGGAGGGCTTTCACCGGGGAGCTGTTTTTT	CASSSRSGRAFTGELFF
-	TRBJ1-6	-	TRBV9	TGTGCCAGCAACTTAGAACCAGGGTCACCCCTCCACTTT	CASNLEPGSPLHF
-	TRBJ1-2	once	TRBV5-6	TGTGCCAGCAGCTTAGGACTTGGCTACACCTTC	CASSLGLGYTF
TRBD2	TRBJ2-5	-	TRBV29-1	TGCACCACGGGTGGATTTAGCGGGGGGCAAGAGACCCAGTACTTC	CTTGGFSGGQETQYF
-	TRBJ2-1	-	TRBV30	TGTGCCTGGAGTGCCCTCTTGGGAGCCTACAATGAGCAGTTCTTC	CAWSALLGAYNEQFF
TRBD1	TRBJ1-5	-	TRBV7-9	TGTGCCAGCAGCAGGGCGGACAGGACATATCAGCCCCAGCATTTT	CASSRADRTYQPQHF
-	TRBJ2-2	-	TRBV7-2	TGTGCCAGCAGCTTAGTCCATCACACCGGGGAGCTGTTTTTT	CASSLVHHTGELFF
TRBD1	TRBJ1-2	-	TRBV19	TGTGCCAGTAGATCCGGGACAGGGTATGCCTATGGCTACACCTTC	CASRSGTGYAYGYTF
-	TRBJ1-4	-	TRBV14	TGTGCCAGCAGCCGTACACAGGGACGGGAAAAACTGTTTTTT	CASSRTQGREKLFF
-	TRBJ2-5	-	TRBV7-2	TGTGCCAGCAGCCCGTCGAGGCAAGAGACCCAGTACTTC	CASSPSRQETQYF
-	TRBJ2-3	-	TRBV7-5	TGTGTCAGAAGCCATCCTCTAGCGGAACGCACAGATACGCAGTATTTT	CVRSHPLAERTDTQYF
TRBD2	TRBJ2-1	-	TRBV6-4	TGTGCCAGCAGTGAAGGGCTAGCGGGATTCAATGAGCAGTTCTTC	CASSEGLAGFNEQFF
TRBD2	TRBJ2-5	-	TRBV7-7	TGTGCCAGCAGCTTAGTAATTTTAGCGGGACTCCTCACTCGGGGGGAGACCCAGTACTTC	CASSLVILAGLLTRGETQYF
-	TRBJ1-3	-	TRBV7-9	TGTGCCAGCAGCTTAGGGCAGTCTGGAAACACCATATATTTT	CASSLGQSGNTIYF
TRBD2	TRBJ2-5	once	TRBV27	TGTGCCAGCAGTTTCGGGGGGGAGGAGACCCAGTACTTC	CASSFGGEETQYF
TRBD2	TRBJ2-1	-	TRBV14	TGTGCCAGCAGCCCCGCTAGCGGGTCTTCTGATGAGCAGTTCTTC	CASSPASGSSDEQFF
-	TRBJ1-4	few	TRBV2	TGTGCCAGCAGAATCACTGGCCAGGCTAATGAAAAACTGTTTTTT	CASRITGQANEKLFF
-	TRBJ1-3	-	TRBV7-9	TGTGCCAGCAGCTTAGTGGCCAGGGTGTCCGGAAACACCATATATTTT	CASSLVARVSGNTIYF
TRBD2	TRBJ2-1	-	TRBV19	TGTGCCAGTAGTACTCGGACTAGCGGGAGAGGGTACAATGAGCAGTTCTTC	CASSTRTSGRGYNEQFF
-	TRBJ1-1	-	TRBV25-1	TGTGCCAGCCGGGACACGAGGGAGTGGAACACTGAAGCTTTCTTT	CASRDTREWNTEAFF
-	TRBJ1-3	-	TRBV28	TGTGCCAGCAGTTTTGGTTGGGCTGTAGGAAACACCATATATTTT	CASSFGWAVGNTIYF
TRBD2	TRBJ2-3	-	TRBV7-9	TGTGCCAGCTCTAGGAGCGGGGGTACAGATACGCAGTATTTT	CASSRSGGTDTQYF
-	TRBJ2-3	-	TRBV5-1	TGCGCCAGCAGAGCGGGACACCAAGACCGAGGGGGCACAGATACGCAGTATTTT	CASRAGHQDRGGTDTQYF
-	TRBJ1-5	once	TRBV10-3	TGTGCCATCAGTGAGGACAGAGCCAATCAGCCCCAGCATTTT	CAISEDRANQPQHF
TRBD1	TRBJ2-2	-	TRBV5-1	TGCGCCAGCAGCCCGGGGACAGGGAACACCGGGGAGCTGTTTTTT	CASSPGTGNTGELFF
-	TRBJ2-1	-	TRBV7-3	TGTGCCAGCAGCTTAATGCGCTCGAGCTCCTACAATGAGCAGTTCTTC	CASSLMRSSSYNEQFF
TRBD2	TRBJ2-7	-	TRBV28	TGTGCCAGCACGGGGGGTCCTTACGAGCAGTACTTC	CASTGGPYEQYF
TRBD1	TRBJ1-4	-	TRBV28	TGTGCCAGCAGTTACCCGGGACAGCATGAAAAACTGTTTTTT	CASSYPGQHEKLFF
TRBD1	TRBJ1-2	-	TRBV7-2	TGTGCCAGCAGCCCCCGACAGGGGGACTACTATGGCTACACCTTC	CASSPRQGDYYGYTF
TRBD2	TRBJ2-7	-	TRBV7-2	TGTGCCAGCAGCTTAGTAGCGGGAGGGCACGAGCAGTACTTC	CASSLVAGGHEQYF
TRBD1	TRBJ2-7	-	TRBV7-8	TGTGCCAGCAGCCCCCGGGACAGGAGCTACGAGCAGTACTTC	CASSPRDRSYEQYF
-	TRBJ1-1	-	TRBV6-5	TGTGCCAGCAGTTACTCTTCTACTGAAGCTTTCTTT	CASSYSSTEAFF
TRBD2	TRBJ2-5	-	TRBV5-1	TGCGCCAGCAGCACTAGTAGCGGGGAAGAGACCCAGTACTTC	CASSTSSGEETQYF